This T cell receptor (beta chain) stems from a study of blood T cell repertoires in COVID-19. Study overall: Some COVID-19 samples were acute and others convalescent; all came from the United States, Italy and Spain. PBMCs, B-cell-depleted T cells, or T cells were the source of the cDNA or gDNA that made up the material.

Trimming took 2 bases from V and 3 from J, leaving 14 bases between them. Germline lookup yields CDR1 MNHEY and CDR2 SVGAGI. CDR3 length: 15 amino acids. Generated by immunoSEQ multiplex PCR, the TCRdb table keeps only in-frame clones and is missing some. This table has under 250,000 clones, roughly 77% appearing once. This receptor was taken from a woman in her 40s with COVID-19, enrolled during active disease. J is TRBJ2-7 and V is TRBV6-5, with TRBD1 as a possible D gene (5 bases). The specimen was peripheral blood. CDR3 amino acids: CASSYDTSQGYEQYF. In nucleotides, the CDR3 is TGTGCCAGCAGTTACGATACGTCCCAGGGCTACGAGCAGTACTTC.